These T cell receptor beta chains were read from a single sample in a study of blood T cell repertoires in COVID-19. Data came from immunoSEQ multiplex PCR; TCRdb stores just in-frame clones and leaves some out. This sample yields about 140,000 clones, of which 65% to 80% are seen a single time; roughly 3.4% belongs to the top ten. Sequencing was done on a sample of peripheral blood. The origin of the receptors is a man between 60 and 70 years old with acute or convalescent COVID-19. The CDR3 runs from the conserved cysteine through the conserved F or W. The D gene is left open where the match is weak. Only part of the rows carry a size: once, few, many, or a class if the clone is expanded.

d_gene,v_gene,abundance,j_gene,CDR3aa,CDR3nt
TRBD2,TRBV7-9,once,TRBJ2-1,CASSRTSGYNEQFF,TGTGCCAGCAGCCGGACTAGCGGGTACAATGAGCAGTTCTTC
TRBD2,TRBV5-1,few,TRBJ2-1,CASSLPGLAANNEQFF,TGCGCCAGCAGCTTGCCGGGACTAGCGGCCAACAATGAGCAGTTCTTC
-,TRBV20-1,-,TRBJ2-1,CSAAKNNEQFF,TGCAGTGCCGCTAAGAACAATGAGCAGTTCTTC
-,TRBV27,-,TRBJ2-1,CASSFTGAYNEQFF,TGTGCCAGCAGTTTCACGGGTGCATACAATGAGCAGTTCTTC
TRBD2,TRBV5-1,-,TRBJ2-3,CASSVGGTVRDTQYF,TGCGCCAGCAGCGTGGGGGGGACTGTCCGAGATACGCAGTATTTT
-,TRBV30,-,TRBJ1-4,CAWSVRGGEKLFF,TGTGCCTGGAGTGTACGCGGTGGTGAAAAACTGTTTTTT
-,TRBV6-4,-,TRBJ1-5,CASSPEGDQPQHF,TGTGCCAGCAGTCCTGAGGGGGATCAGCCCCAGCATTTT
TRBD1,TRBV18,-,TRBJ2-1,CASSRDRDHNEQFF,TGTGCCAGCTCACGGGACAGGGACCACAATGAGCAGTTCTTC
-,TRBV6-5,-,TRBJ2-7,CASRWGDEQYF,TGTGCCAGCAGGTGGGGGGACGAGCAGTACTTC
-,TRBV30,-,TRBJ1-2,CAWRRGFFGYTF,TGTGCCTGGAGGAGGGGGTTTTTTGGCTACACCTTC
-,TRBV4-1,few,TRBJ1-2,CASSQAGSGNYGYTF,TGCGCCAGCAGCCAAGCAGGGTCGGGTAACTATGGCTACACCTTC
TRBD2,TRBV5-4,-,TRBJ2-7,CASSVVREGPREQYF,TGTGCCAGCAGCGTGGTACGGGAGGGCCCTCGGGAGCAGTACTTC
-,TRBV7-9,-,TRBJ2-3,CASLLSDTQYF,TGTGCCAGCCTTTTGTCAGATACGCAGTATTTT
-,TRBV6-4,-,TRBJ2-7,CASSPTLLIDEQYF,TGTGCCAGCAGTCCGACTCTCCTGATTGACGAGCAGTACTTC
TRBD1,TRBV9,-,TRBJ2-7,CASSVATGGYEQYF,TGTGCCAGCAGCGTAGCTACAGGGGGGTACGAGCAGTACTTC
TRBD2,TRBV9,-,TRBJ2-3,CASSAGLAGALTDTQYF,TGTGCCAGCAGCGCCGGACTAGCGGGAGCGTTAACAGATACGCAGTATTTT
-,TRBV27,-,TRBJ1-5,CASSVRRGNQPQHF,TGTGCCAGCAGTGTAAGGAGAGGGAATCAGCCCCAGCATTTT
-,TRBV3-1/TRBV3-2,-,TRBJ1-2,CASSLRVGGYTF,TGTGCCAGCAGCCTCAGGGTGGGTGGCTACACCTTC
-,TRBV6-5,-,TRBJ2-5,CASRRNGQGGWTQYF,TGTGCCAGCAGACGGAATGGGCAGGGAGGTTGGACCCAGTACTTC
TRBD2,TRBV7-8,-,TRBJ2-1,CASRSPGLGSNEQFF,TGTGCCAGCAGATCCCCGGGACTAGGTTCCAATGAGCAGTTCTTC
-,TRBV30,-,TRBJ1-5,CAWSAGATGNQPQHF,TGTGCCTGGAGTGCAGGGGCGACGGGCAATCAGCCCCAGCATTTT
TRBD1,TRBV11-1,-,TRBJ2-3,CASSSHDRASDTQYF,TGTGCCAGCAGCTCGCATGACAGGGCCTCAGATACGCAGTATTTT
TRBD1,TRBV15,-,TRBJ1-4,CATSAGQGREKLFF,TGTGCCACCAGCGCGGGACAGGGGCGCGAAAAACTGTTTTTT
TRBD1,TRBV27,few,TRBJ2-5,CASSLGTGNWETQYF,TGTGCCAGCAGTCTTGGGACAGGCAATTGGGAGACCCAGTACTTC
-,TRBV28,-,TRBJ1-2,CASSIAGYGYTF,TGTGCCAGCTCAATCGCAGGGTATGGCTACACCTTC
-,TRBV6-2/TRBV6-3,-,TRBJ2-7,CASSPTELTYEQYF,TGTGCCAGCAGCCCGACAGAACTCACCTACGAGCAGTACTTC
TRBD2,TRBV5-1,-,TRBJ2-5,CASSSSRGGAVQETQYF,TGCGCCAGCAGCAGCTCCCGGGGGGGGGCGGTCCAAGAGACCCAGTACTTC
-,TRBV28,-,TRBJ1-5,CASRSEQGGNQPQHF,TGTGCCAGCAGGAGTGAACAGGGTGGAAATCAGCCCCAGCATTTT
-,TRBV12-3/TRBV12-4,-,TRBJ1-1,CASTPGGAYEAFF,TGTGCCAGCACCCCGGGGGGGGCCTATGAAGCTTTCTTT
TRBD1,TRBV7-9,-,TRBJ1-5,CASSPGGGQYNQPQHF,TGTGCCAGCAGCCCGGGGGGGGGACAGTACAATCAGCCCCAGCATTTT
-,TRBV7-3,-,TRBJ2-1,CASSLALGNFNEQFF,TGTGCCAGCAGCTTAGCCCTAGGAAATTTCAATGAGCAGTTCTTC
-,TRBV18,-,TRBJ2-7,CASSPSQNFYEQYF,TGTGCCAGCTCACCATCGCAGAATTTCTACGAGCAGTACTTC
TRBD1,TRBV6-6,-,TRBJ2-1,CASRTTGGGSYNEQFF,TGTGCCAGCAGAACTACAGGGGGCGGATCCTACAATGAGCAGTTCTTC
-,TRBV7-9,once,TRBJ2-2,CASSQFTGGVGGELFF,TGTGCCAGCAGCCAATTCACAGGTGGGGTCGGCGGGGAGCTGTTTTTT
-,TRBV28,-,TRBJ2-5,CASSLRAGDETQYF,TGTGCCAGCAGTTTAAGGGCAGGGGACGAGACCCAGTACTTC
-,TRBV7-8,-,TRBJ1-1,CASSLALRREAFF,TGTGCCAGCAGCTTAGCGTTGAGGAGGGAAGCTTTCTTT
-,TRBV3-1/TRBV3-2,once,TRBJ2-6,CATRGVYSGANVLTF,TGTGCCACGCGCGGGGTCTACTCTGGGGCCAACGTCCTGACTTTC
-,TRBV10-1,-,TRBJ1-2,CASSGPGQRANYGYTF,TGCGCCAGCAGTGGGCCCGGACAAAGAGCTAACTATGGCTACACCTTC
-,TRBV30,-,TRBJ1-6,CACARVNSPLHF,TGTGCCTGCGCCAGGGTTAATTCACCCCTCCACTTT
-,TRBV14,-,TRBJ2-7,CASSQVASYEQYF,TGTGCCAGCAGCCAAGTGGCATCCTACGAGCAGTACTTC
-,TRBV10-2,-,TRBJ1-2,CASRGAGEGYYGYTF,TGCGCCAGCAGGGGGGCGGGTGAAGGTTACTATGGCTACACCTTC
-,TRBV27,-,TRBJ1-6,CASSFQGDNSPLHF,TGTGCCAGCAGTTTTCAGGGTGATAATTCACCCCTCCACTTT
-,TRBV5-1,-,TRBJ2-5,CASSLNRQETQYF,TGCGCCAGCAGCTTGAACAGACAAGAGACCCAGTACTTC
-,TRBV18,-,TRBJ2-1,CASSRSRDEQFF,TGTGCCAGCTCCCGATCTCGAGATGAGCAGTTCTTC
-,TRBV3-1/TRBV3-2,many,TRBJ2-7,CASSQVRDSYYEQYF,TGTGCCAGCAGCCAAGTCAGGGACTCCTACTACGAGCAGTACTTC
TRBD2,TRBV9,-,TRBJ2-1,CASSVVGERGSSYNEQFF,TGTGCCAGCAGCGTAGTAGGTGAGCGGGGGAGCTCCTACAATGAGCAGTTCTTC
TRBD1,TRBV6-1,-,TRBJ2-3,CASSEWRTGRGDTQYF,TGTGCCAGCAGTGAATGGCGGACAGGGCGGGGAGATACGCAGTATTTT
-,TRBV12-3/TRBV12-4,-,TRBJ1-1,CASSPSGEAFF,TGTGCCAGCAGCCCTTCAGGTGAAGCTTTCTTT
TRBD1,TRBV5-1,-,TRBJ1-1,CASSLGGTGSTEAFF,TGCGCCAGCAGCTTGGGGGGGACAGGGTCCACTGAAGCTTTCTTT
-,TRBV6-1,-,TRBJ2-5,CASSEWGRGPKETQYF,TGTGCCAGCAGTGAATGGGGGCGGGGGCCAAAAGAGACCCAGTACTTC
-,TRBV18,-,TRBJ1-3,CASSRGSGNTIYF,TGTGCCAGCTCAAGGGGCTCTGGAAACACCATATATTTT
-,TRBV9,-,TRBJ1-4,CASSVGGGAEKLFF,TGTGCCAGCAGCGTAGGCGGTGGGGCTGAAAAACTGTTTTTT
TRBD1,TRBV18,-,TRBJ2-5,CASSPRDSKETQYF,TGTGCCAGCTCACCTCGGGACAGTAAAGAGACCCAGTACTTC
TRBD2,TRBV9,-,TRBJ2-7,CASSSAGVTYEQYF,TGTGCCAGCAGCTCAGCGGGAGTTACCTACGAGCAGTACTTC
-,TRBV9,-,TRBJ2-7,CASSVTGNSYEQYF,TGTGCCAGCAGCGTAACAGGGAATTCCTACGAGCAGTACTTC